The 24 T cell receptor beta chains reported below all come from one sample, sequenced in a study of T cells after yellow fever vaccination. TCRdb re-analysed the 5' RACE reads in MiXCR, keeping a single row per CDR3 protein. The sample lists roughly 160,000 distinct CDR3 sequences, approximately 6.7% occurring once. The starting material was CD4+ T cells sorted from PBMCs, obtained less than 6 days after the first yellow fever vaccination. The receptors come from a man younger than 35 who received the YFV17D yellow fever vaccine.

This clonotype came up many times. The chain's CDR3 is CASSSGTREETQYF. The CDR3 nucleotides read TGCGCCAGCAGCTCCGGGACTAGGGAAGAGACCCAGTACTTC. The chain joins TRBV5-1 to TRBJ2-5, with 8 bases aligning to TRBD2. Germline CDR1 reads SGHRS; CDR2 reads YFSETQ. Trimming removed 3 bases from V and 3 bases from J; junction bases left unmatched: 4. The CDR3 has 14 residues.

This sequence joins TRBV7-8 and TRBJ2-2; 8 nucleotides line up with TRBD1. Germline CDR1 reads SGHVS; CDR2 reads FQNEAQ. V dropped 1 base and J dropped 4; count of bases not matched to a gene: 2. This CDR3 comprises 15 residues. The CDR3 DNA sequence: TGTGCCAGCAGCTTAGGGACAGGGTCCACCGGGGAGCTGTTTTTT. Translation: CASSLGTGSTGELFF.

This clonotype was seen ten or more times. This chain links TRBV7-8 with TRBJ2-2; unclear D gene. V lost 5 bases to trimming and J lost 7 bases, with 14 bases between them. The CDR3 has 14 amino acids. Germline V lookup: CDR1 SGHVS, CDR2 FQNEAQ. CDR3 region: CASSPTSVNGELFF. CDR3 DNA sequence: TGTGCCAGCAGCCCAACTTCGGTAAACGGGGAGCTGTTTTTT.

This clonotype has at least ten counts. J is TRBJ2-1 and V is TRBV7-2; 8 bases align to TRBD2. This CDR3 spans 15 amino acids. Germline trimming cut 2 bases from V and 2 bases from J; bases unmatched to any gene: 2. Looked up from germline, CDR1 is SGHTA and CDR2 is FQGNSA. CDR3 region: CASSLNSGAYNEQFF. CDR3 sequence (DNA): TGTGCCAGCAGCTTAAATAGCGGGGCCTACAATGAGCAGTTCTTC. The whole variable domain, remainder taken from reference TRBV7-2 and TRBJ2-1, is GAGVSQSPSNKVTEKGKDVELRCDPISGHTALYWYRQSLGQGLEFLIYFQGNSAPDKSGLPSDRFSAERTGGSVSTLTIQRTQQEDSAVYLCASSLNSGAYNEQFFGPGTRLTVL.

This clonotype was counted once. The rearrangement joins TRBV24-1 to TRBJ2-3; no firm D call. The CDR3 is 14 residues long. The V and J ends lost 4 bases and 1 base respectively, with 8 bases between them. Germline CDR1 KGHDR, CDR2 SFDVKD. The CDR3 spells CATSDQTRTDTQYF. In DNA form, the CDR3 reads TGTGCCACCAGTGACCAGACTCGCACAGATACGCAGTATTTT.

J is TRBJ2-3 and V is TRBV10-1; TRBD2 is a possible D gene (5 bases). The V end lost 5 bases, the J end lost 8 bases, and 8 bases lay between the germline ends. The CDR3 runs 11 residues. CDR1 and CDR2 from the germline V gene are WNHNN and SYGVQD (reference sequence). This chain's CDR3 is CASSRAGTQYF. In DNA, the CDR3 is TGCGCCAGCAGTCGGGCGGGTACGCAGTATTTT.

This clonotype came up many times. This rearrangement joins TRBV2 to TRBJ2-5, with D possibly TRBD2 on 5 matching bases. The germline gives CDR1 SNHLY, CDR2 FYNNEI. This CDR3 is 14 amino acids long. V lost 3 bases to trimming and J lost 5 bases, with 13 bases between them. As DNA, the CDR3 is TGTGCCAGCAGTGAGAGGGCCGACTTTGAGACCCAGTACTTC. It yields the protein CASSERADFETQYF.

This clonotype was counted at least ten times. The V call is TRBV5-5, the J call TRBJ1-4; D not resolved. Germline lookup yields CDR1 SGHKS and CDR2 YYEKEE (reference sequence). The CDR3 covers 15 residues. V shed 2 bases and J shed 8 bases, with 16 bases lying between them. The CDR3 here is CASSFANPGTEKLFF. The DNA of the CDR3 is TGTGCCAGCAGCTTTGCAAATCCTGGCACGGAAAAACTGTTTTTT.

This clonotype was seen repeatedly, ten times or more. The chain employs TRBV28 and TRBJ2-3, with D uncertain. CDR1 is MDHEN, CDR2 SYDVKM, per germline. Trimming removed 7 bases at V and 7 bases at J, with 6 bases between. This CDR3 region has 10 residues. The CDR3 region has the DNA TGTGCCAGCATGGAGAATACGCAGTATTTT. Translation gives CASMENTQYF.

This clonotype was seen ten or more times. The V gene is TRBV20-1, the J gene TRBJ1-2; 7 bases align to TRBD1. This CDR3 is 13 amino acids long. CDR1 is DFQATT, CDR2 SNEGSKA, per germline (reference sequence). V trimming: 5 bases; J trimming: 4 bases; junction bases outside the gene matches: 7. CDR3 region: CSAPDRDLYGYTF. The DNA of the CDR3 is TGCAGTGCTCCCGACAGGGACCTCTATGGCTACACCTTC.

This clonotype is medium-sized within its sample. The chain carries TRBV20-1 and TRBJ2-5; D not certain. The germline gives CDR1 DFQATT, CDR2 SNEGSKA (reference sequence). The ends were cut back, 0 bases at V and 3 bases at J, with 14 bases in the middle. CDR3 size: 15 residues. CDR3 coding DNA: TGCAGTGCTAGAGATCTGAGGCAGGCCGAAGAGACCCAGTACTTC. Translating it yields CSARDLRQAEETQYF.

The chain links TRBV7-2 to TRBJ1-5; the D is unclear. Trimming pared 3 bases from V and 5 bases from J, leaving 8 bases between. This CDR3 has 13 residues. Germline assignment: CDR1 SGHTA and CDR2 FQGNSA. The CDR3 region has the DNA TGTGCCAGCAGCTTGAGTTCGGATCAGCCCCAGCATTTT. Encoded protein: CASSLSSDQPQHF.

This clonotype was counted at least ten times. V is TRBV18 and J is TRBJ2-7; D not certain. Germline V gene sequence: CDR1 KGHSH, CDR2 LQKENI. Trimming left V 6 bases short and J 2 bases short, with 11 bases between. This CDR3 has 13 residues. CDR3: CASSPDGAYEQYF. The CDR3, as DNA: TGTGCCAGCTCCCCGGACGGTGCCTACGAGCAGTACTTC.

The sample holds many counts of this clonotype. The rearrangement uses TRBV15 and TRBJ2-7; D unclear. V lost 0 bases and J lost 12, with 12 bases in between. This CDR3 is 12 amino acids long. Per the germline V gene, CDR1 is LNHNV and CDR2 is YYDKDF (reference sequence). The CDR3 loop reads CATSRDTERTYF. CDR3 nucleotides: TGTGCCACCAGCAGAGACACAGAGAGAACGTACTTC. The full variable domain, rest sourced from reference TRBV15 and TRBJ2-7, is DAMVIQNPRYQVTQFGKPVTLSCSQTLNHNVMYWYQQKSSQAPKLLFHYYDKDFNNEADTPDNFQSRRPNTSFCFLDIRSPGLGDTAMYLCATSRDTERTYFGPGTRLTVT.

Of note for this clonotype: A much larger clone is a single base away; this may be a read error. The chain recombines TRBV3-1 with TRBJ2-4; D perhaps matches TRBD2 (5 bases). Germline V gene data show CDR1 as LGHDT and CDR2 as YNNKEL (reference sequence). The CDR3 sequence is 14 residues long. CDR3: CASRQAGTKNIQYF. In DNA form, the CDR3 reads TGTGCCAGCAGACAAGCCGGGACCAAAAACATTCAGTACTTC.

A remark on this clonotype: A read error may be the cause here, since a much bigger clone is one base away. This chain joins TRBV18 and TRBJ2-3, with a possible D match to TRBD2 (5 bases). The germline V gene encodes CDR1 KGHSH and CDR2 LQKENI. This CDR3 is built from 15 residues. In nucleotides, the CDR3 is TGTGCCTGCTCACCAACGGACTCAACCACAGATACGCAGTATTTT. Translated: CACSPTDSTTDTQYF.

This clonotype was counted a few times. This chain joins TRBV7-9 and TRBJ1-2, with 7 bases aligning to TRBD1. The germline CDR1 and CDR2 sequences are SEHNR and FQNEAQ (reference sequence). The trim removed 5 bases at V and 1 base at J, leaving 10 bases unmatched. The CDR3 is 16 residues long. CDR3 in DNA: TGTGCCAGCAGCCTGGGACAGACGCCTTATAACTATGGCTACACCTTC. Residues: CASSLGQTPYNYGYTF.

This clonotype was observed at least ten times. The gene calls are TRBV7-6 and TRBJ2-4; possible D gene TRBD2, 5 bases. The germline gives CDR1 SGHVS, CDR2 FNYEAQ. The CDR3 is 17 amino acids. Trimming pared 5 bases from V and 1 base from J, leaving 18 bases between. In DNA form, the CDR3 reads TGTGCCAGCAGCCCCGGGGTCCTAGGACTGGCCAAAAACATTCAGTACTTC. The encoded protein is CASSPGVLGLAKNIQYF. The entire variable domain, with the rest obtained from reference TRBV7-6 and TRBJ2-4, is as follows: GAGVSQSPRYKVTKRGQDVALRCDPISGHVSLYWYRQALGQGPEFLTYFNYEAQQDKSGLPNDRFSAERPEGSISTLTIQRTEQRDSAMYRCASSPGVLGLAKNIQYFGAGTRLSVL.

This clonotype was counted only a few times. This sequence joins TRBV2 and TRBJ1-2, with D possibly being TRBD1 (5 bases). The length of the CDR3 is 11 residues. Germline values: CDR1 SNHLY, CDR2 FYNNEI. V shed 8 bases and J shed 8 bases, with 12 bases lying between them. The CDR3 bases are TGTGCCAGCGGGAGGGGTCGCGGCTACACCTTC. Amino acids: CASGRGRGYTF.

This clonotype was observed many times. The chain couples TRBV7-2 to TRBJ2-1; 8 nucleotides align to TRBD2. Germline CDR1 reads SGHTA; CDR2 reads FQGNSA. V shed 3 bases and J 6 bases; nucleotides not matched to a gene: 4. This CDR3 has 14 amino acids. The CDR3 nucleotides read TGTGCCAGCAGCTTGCGGGGGGTCGTCAATGAGCAGTTCTTC. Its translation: CASSLRGVVNEQFF.

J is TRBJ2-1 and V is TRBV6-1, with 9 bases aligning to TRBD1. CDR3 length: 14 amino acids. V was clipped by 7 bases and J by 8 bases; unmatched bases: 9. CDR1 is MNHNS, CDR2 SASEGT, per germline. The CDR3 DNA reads TGTGCCAGCAAACCGGGACAGGGCAACGATGAGCAGTTCTTC. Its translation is CASKPGQGNDEQFF.

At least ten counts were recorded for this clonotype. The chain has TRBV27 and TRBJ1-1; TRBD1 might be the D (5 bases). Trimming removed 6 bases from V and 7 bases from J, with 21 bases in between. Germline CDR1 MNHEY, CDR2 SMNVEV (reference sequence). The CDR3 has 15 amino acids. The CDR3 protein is CASSVGREEKGEAFF. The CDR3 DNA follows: TGTGCCAGCAGCGTGGGACGGGAAGAGAAAGGTGAAGCTTTCTTT.

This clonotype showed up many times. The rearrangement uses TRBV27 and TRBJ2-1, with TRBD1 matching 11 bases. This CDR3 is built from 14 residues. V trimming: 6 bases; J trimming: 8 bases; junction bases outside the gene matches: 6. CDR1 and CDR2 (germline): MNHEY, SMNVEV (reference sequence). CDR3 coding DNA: TGTGCCAGCAGCCCATGGACAGGGGGCCATGAGCAGTTCTTC. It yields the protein CASSPWTGGHEQFF.

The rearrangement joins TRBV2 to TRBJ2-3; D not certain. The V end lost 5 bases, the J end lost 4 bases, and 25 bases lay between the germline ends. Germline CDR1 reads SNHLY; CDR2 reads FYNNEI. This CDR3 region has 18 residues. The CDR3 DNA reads TGTGCCAGCAGTTATTTTCCCCTCGCAGCCGCGTCCGCAGATACGCAGTATTTT. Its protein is CASSYFPLAAASADTQYF.